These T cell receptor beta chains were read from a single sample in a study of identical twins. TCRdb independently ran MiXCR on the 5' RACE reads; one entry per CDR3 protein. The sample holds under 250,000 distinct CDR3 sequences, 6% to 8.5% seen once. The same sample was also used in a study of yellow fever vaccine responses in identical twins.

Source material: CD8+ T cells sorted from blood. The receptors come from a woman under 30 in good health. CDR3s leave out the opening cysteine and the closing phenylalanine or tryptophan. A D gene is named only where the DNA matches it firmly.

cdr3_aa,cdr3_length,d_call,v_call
ASSSPQGGDTQY,12,NA,TRBV5-1
ASSPGVVSNQPQH,13,NA,TRBV4-1
ASSPPAGVVGGQQF,14,NA,TRBV5-4
ASGWDTEAF,9,NA,TRBV2
ASRVVGQETQY,11,NA,TRBV10-2
ATSRARDRANEQF,13,TRBD1,TRBV15
ASSQERGAHYYGYT,14,NA,TRBV11-2
ASSFSPNYGYT,11,NA,TRBV7-9
ASSSRTGKNTEAF,13,TRBD1,TRBV7-9
ASRYPRGNPKTGSYNEQF,18,NA,TRBV6-2/TRBV6-3
ASNPDDRVIETQY,13,TRBD1,TRBV7-8